The next 17 T cell receptor beta chains were all read from a single sample in a study of blood T cells in healthy people across ages. PCR was performed a second time for roughly 7 to 12 cycles using a sample-barcoded 5' primer and a J-beta primer mix. TCRdb reprocessed the 5' RACE reads via MiXCR and lists one record per CDR3 protein. The repertoire includes about 1.4 million distinct CDR3 sequences, 59% of them detected once, and over 5% sits in the top ten. Sequencing was done on a sample of blood. These receptors came from a man between 18 and 29 years old in good health.

With regard to this clonotype: One end of the junction does not line up with germline, which may come from a read error. The genes are TRBV2 and TRBJ2-2; D gene unclear. This CDR3 is 15 amino acids long. The germline gives CDR1 SNHLY, CDR2 FYNNEI. The CDR3 sequence: CASSEPGLNTRELFF. CDR3 in DNA: TGTGCCAGCAGTGAACCAGGATTGAACACCAGGGAGCTGTTTTTT.

V usage is TRBV20-1 and J usage is TRBJ1-4; perhaps TRBD1 as D (5 bases). Germline CDR1 and CDR2: DFQATT and SNEGSKA (reference sequence). V was pared by 3 bases and J by 5 bases, with 13 bases between. This CDR3 has 14 amino acids. CDR3 coding DNA: TGCAGTGCTAGCCGGGGCCCCGTCAATGAAAAACTGTTTTTT. Translating gives CSASRGPVNEKLFF.

V and J are TRBV7-9 and TRBJ2-4; D is uncertain. The J call is uncertain, as TRBJ2-7 better fits the DNA end. CDR1 SEHNR and CDR2 FQNEAQ come from the germline V gene (reference sequence). This CDR3 region has 15 residues. The CDR3: CASSSTGVVSYEQYF. The CDR3 DNA is TGTGCCAGCAGTTCGACTGGGGTGGTCTCCTACGAGCAGTACTTC.

The CDR3 sequence is CASSSGPGQGNSPLHF. The CDR3 nucleotides read TGTGCCAGCAGCTCAGGGCCGGGACAAGGGAATTCACCCCTCCACTTT. This chain joins TRBV5-5 and TRBJ1-6; tentatively, D is TRBD1 (6 bases). Trimming stripped 3 bases from V and 7 bases from J, with 17 bases between. CDR3 length equals 16 residues. CDR1 is SGHKS, CDR2 YYEKEE, per germline (reference sequence).

This chain joins TRBV20-1 and TRBJ1-1; possibly TRBD1 for D (5 bases). The CDR3 totals 12 residues. The germline CDR1 and CDR2 sequences are DFQATT and SNEGSKA (reference sequence). CDR3 amino acids: CRGRGRDTEAFF. CDR3 DNA sequence: TGCAGGGGACGGGGAAGGGACACTGAAGCTTTCTTT.

The rearrangement uses TRBV6-6 and TRBJ2-2; D unclear. CDR1 is MNHNY, CDR2 SVGAGI, per germline (reference sequence). There are 13 residues in the CDR3. Trimming took 6 bases from V and 3 from J, leaving 8 bases between them. The CDR3 spells CASRRPDTGELFF. CDR3 DNA sequence: TGTGCCAGCAGACGCCCGGACACCGGGGAGCTGTTTTTT.

For this clonotype: One junction end does not reproduce the germline sequence, and a read error may be involved. This chain links TRBV25-1 with TRBJ1-1; D possibly corresponds to TRBD1 (6 bases). Per the germline V gene, CDR1 is MGHDK and CDR2 is SYGVNS. The CDR3 extends over 16 amino acids. DNA for the CDR3: TGTGCCAGCAGGACCGGGACACCCCTCGGGAACACGGAAGCTTTCTTT. Translated, it gives CASRTGTPLGNTEAFF.

The chain links TRBV5-1 to TRBJ2-1; tentatively, D is TRBD1 (6 bases). CDR1 SGHRS and CDR2 YFSETQ come from the germline V gene. This CDR3 contains 15 residues. V shed 4 bases and J shed 4 bases, with 15 bases lying between them. CDR3 in DNA: TGCGCCAGCAGCATTTCCGGGACATCTTACAATGAGCAGTTCTTC. As protein: CASSISGTSYNEQFF. Full variable domain (rest looked up from reference TRBV5-1 and TRBJ2-1): KAGVTQTPRYLIKTRGQQVTLSCSPISGHRSVSWYQQTPGQGLQFLFEYFSETQRNKGNFPGRFSGRQFSNSRSEMNVSTLELGDSALYLCASSISGTSYNEQFFGPGTRLTVL.

The chain employs TRBV20-1 and TRBJ2-7; 7 bases map to TRBD1. CDR3 length equals 15 residues. The germline CDR1 and CDR2 sequences are DFQATT and SNEGSKA (reference sequence). After removal of 0 bases from V and 0 bases from J, the junction contained 5 bases not matched to a gene. CDR3 in amino acids: CSARDDQGVSYEQYF. The CDR3 DNA follows: TGCAGTGCTAGAGATGATCAGGGGGTCTCCTACGAGCAGTACTTC.

The chain carries TRBV20-1 and TRBJ1-2, with D maybe TRBD1 (6 bases). The V end was cut by 5 bases, the J end by 6 bases, with 16 bases between. The germline gives CDR1 DFQATT, CDR2 SNEGSKA (reference sequence). The CDR3 runs 13 residues. The CDR3 loop is CSAPTGSKNGYTF. CDR3 DNA: TGCAGTGCTCCAACAGGGTCCAAAAATGGCTACACCTTC.

V is TRBV6-6 and J is TRBJ2-5; D perhaps matches TRBD1 (5 bases). Germline loops: CDR1 MNHNY, CDR2 SVGAGI (reference sequence). The CDR3 has 12 residues. The V end lost 11 bases, the J end lost 2 bases, and 12 bases lay between the germline ends. The DNA of the CDR3 is TGTGCCGCAGGTACAGGTCAAGAGACCCAGTACTTC. It specifies CAAGTGQETQYF.

Points on this clonotype: One end of the junction varies from germline; a read error may be responsible. This chain links TRBV19 with TRBJ2-1, with D tentatively TRBD1 (5 bases). This CDR3 is built from 18 residues. The germline gives CDR1 LNHDA, CDR2 SQIVND (reference sequence). The CDR3 reads CASSIDLSGLSSCNEQFF. The CDR3 DNA is TGTGCCAGTAGTATAGATCTTTCAGGGCTTAGCTCCTGCAATGAGCAGTTCTTC. The full variable domain, its missing parts supplied by reference TRBV19 and TRBJ2-1, is DGGITQSPKYLFRKEGQNVTLSCEQNLNHDAMYWYRQDPGQGLRLIYYSQIVNDFQKGDIAEGYSVSREKKESFPLTVTSAQKNPTAFYLCASSIDLSGLSSCNEQFFGPGTRLTVL.

The chain recombines TRBV24-1 with TRBJ2-1; D may correspond to TRBD1 or TRBD2 (6 bases each). CDR3 length equals 13 residues. The V end lost 3 bases, the J end lost 8 bases, and 10 bases lay between the germline ends. Germline CDR1 reads KGHDR; CDR2 reads SFDVKD. The CDR3 nucleotides read TGTGCCACCAGTGATACGGGGGCATATGAGCAGTTCTTC. Translating gives CATSDTGAYEQFF.

This clonotype was seen a handful of times. This sequence joins TRBV6-6 and TRBJ2-3, with D perhaps TRBD2 (5 bases). The germline V and J ends were trimmed by 7 bases and 2 bases, with 13 bases remaining between them. Looked up from germline, CDR1 is MNHNY and CDR2 is SVGAGI (reference sequence). This CDR3 contains 14 residues. CDR3 residues: CASNPGTFTDTQYF. The CDR3, as DNA: TGTGCCAGCAACCCGGGAACCTTCACAGATACGCAGTATTTT.

The chain carries TRBV20-1 and TRBJ1-4; the D is unclear. The germline CDR1 and CDR2 sequences are DFQATT and SNEGSKA (reference sequence). The V end lost 4 bases, the J end lost 0 bases, and 0 bases lay between the germline ends. The CDR3 totals 11 residues. The CDR3 loop reads CSATTNEKLFF. The CDR3 nucleotides read TGCAGTGCTACAACTAATGAAAAACTGTTTTTT.

The V and J genes are TRBV29-1 and TRBJ2-5, with 10 bases that match TRBD1. V shed 5 bases and J 4 bases; nucleotides not matched to a gene: 4. CDR3 length equals 13 residues. CDR1 is SQVTM, CDR2 ANQGSEA, per germline. CDR3 amino acids: CSVPGTGAETQYF. CDR3 sequence (DNA): TGCAGCGTTCCCGGGACAGGGGCAGAGACCCAGTACTTC.

The chain joins TRBV7-9 to TRBJ2-7; 8 bases agree with TRBD1. The CDR3 totals 14 residues. The germline gives CDR1 SEHNR, CDR2 FQNEAQ (reference sequence). The junction had 9 bases not matched to a gene; V was cut back by 6 bases and J by 5 bases. The DNA for the CDR3 is TGTGCCAGCAGTGCTGGACAGGGCTTTCACGAGCAGTACTTC. Protein: CASSAGQGFHEQYF.